This T cell receptor (beta chain) was recorded in a study of beta chain features in type 1 diabetes. Study-level points and caveats: Type 1 diabetes patients had TCRB CDR3s that were shorter (moderately but significantly so) in all four CD4+ subsets.

This CDR3 contains 14 residues. The germline V gene has CDR1 SQVTM and CDR2 ANQGSEA. V shed 3 bases and J 6 bases; nucleotides not matched to a gene: 8. Expressed TCRB transcripts were sequenced after all isolated RNA was converted to cDNA. Here immunoSEQ multiplex PCR was the method, and the copy in TCRdb shows in-frame clones only, minus some. The sample carries hundreds of thousands of clones, over 12% recorded once. Points on this clone: The target antigen is unknown.

The clonotype was recovered from a man aged 18 to 29 with type 1 diabetes. The J gene is TRBJ1-2, the V gene TRBV29-1; 9 nucleotides agree with TRBD1. The sample consisted of naive CD4+ T cells from blood. The CDR3 sequence: CSVDFDRGGDGYTF. The CDR3, as DNA: TGCAGCGTTGACTTCGACAGGGGGGGCGATGGCTACACCTTC.